This entry describes one TCR beta chain. The entry originates in a study of human T cells and chemical hapten exposure. The time point denotes: pre-sensitization, week 0. Treatment defined: therapeutic diphenylcyclopropenone sensitization with weekly scalp DPC. Trimming removed 5 bases from V and 6 bases from J; junction bases left unmatched: 6. The CDR3 runs to 15 residues. Germline CDR1 reads SGHTA; CDR2 reads FQGNSA. TCRdb called the RACE reads again in MiXCR, with one record for every CDR3 protein. Here the sample spans some 70,000 distinct CDR3 sequences, 10% to 11% being singletons. This TCR derives from a woman aged 45-65 years with alopecia areata. Some clones in this sample may be carry-over from other donors' samples. The chain joins TRBV7-2 to TRBJ2-1; TRBD2 agrees at 11 bases. Source: whole blood, taken in connection with sensitization to the hapten diphenylcyclopropenone (DPC). This CDR3 is CASSQDSGRGNEQFF. CDR3 nucleotides: TGTGCCAGCAGCCAGGATAGCGGGAGGGGCAATGAGCAGTTCTTC.